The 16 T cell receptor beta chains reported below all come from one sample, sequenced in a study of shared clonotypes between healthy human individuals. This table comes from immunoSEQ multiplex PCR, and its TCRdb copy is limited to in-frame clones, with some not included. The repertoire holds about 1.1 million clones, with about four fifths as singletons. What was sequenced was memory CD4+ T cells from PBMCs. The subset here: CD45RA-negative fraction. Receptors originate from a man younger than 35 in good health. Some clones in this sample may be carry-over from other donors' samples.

The DNA for the CDR3 is TGTGCCAGCAGCTTAGCAACTAATGAAAAACTGTTTTTT. Translating gives CASSLATNEKLFF. The chain joins TRBV7-2 to TRBJ1-4, with no clear D. Germline V CDR1 and CDR2: SGHTA, FQGNSA. With 0 bases removed from V and 1 base from J, the gap between germline ends came to 0 bases. The CDR3 is made up of 13 amino acids.

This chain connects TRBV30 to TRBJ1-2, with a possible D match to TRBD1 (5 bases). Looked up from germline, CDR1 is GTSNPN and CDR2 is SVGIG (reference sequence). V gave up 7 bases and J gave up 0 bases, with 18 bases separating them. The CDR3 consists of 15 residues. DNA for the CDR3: TGTGCCTCTTTGGGGGGGATAAGGTCTAACTATGGCTACACCTTC. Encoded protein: CASLGGIRSNYGYTF.

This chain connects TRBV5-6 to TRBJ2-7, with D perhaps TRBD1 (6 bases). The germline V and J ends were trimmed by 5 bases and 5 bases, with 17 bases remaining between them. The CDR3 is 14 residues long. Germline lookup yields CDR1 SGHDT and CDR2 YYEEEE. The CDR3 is CASSLQGLVHEQYF. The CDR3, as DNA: TGTGCCAGCAGTTTACAGGGTCTAGTCCACGAGCAGTACTTC.

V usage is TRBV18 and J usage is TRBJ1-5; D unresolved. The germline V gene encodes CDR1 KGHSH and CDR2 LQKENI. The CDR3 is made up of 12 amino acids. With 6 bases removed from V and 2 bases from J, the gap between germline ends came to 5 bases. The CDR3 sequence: CASSTGNQPQHF. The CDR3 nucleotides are TGTGCCAGCTCCACAGGCAATCAGCCCCAGCATTTT.

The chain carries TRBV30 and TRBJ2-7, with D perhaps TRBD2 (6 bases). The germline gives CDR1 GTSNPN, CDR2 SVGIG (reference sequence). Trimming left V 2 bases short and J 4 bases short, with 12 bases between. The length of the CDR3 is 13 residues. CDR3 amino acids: CAWSPGLLYEQYF. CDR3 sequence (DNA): TGTGCCTGGAGTCCCGGACTACTTTACGAGCAGTACTTC.

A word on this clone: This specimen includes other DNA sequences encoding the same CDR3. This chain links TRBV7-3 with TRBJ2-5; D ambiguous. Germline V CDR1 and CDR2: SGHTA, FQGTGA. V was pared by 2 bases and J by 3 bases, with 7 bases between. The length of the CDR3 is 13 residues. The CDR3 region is CASSLLAEETQYF. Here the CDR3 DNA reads TGTGCCAGCAGCTTACTCGCGGAAGAGACCCAGTACTTC.

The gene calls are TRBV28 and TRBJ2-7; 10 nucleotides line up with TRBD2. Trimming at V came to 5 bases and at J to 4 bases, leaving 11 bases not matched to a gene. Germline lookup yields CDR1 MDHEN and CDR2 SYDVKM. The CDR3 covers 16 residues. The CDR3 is CASSPGAGTSVYEQYF. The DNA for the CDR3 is TGTGCCAGCAGTCCTGGAGCCGGGACTAGCGTGTACGAGCAGTACTTC. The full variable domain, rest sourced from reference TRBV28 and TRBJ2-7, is DVKVTQSSRYLVKRTGEKVFLECVQDMDHENMFWYRQDPGLGLRLIYFSYDVKMKEKGDIPEGYSVSREKKERFSLILESASTNQTSMYLCASSPGAGTSVYEQYFGPGTRLTVT.

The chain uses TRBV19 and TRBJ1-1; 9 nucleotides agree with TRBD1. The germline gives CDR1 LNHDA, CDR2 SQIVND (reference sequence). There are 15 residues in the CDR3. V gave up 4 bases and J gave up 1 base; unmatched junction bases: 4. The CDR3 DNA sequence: TGTGCCAGTAGTACCTCGGACAGGGGGAACACTGAAGCTTTCTTT. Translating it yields CASSTSDRGNTEAFF.

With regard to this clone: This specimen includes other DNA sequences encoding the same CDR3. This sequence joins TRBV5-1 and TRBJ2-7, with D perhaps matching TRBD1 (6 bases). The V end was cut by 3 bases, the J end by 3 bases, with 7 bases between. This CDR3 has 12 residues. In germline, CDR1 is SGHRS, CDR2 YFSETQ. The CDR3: CASSSDSYEQYF. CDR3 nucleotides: TGCGCCAGCAGCTCGGACAGCTACGAGCAGTACTTC.

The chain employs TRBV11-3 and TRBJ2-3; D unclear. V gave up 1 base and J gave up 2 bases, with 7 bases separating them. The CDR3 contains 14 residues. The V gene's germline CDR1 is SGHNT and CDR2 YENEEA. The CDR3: CASSLGRPTDTQYF. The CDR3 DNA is TGTGCCAGCAGCTTAGGAAGGCCCACAGATACGCAGTATTTT.

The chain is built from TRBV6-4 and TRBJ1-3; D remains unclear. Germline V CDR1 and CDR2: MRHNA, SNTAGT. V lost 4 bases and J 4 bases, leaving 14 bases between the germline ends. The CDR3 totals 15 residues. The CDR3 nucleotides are TGTGCCAGCAGTGGGCGGAAGGATTCGGGAAACACCATATATTTT. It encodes CASSGRKDSGNTIYF.

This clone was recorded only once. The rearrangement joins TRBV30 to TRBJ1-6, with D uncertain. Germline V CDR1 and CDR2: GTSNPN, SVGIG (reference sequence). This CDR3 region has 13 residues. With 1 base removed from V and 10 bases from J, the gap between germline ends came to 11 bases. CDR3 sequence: CAWSAGVGSPLHF. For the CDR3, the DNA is TGTGCCTGGAGTGCCGGGGTAGGATCACCCCTCCACTTT.

The CDR3 DNA sequence: TGTGCCTGGGAATCCAACAGGGGGACCTACGAGCAGTACTTC. Protein product: CAWESNRGTYEQYF. The genes are TRBV30 and TRBJ2-5; 8 nucleotides match TRBD1. The end of the DNA aligns better with TRBJ2-7, so the J call may be wrong. The CDR3 covers 14 residues. In germline, CDR1 is GTSNPN, CDR2 SVGIG (reference sequence).

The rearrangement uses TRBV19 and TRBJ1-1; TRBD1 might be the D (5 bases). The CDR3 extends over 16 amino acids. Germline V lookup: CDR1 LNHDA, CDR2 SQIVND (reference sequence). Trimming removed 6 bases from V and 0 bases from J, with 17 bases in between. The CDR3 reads CASRGPQGGVNTEAFF. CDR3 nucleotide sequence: TGTGCCAGTAGGGGACCTCAAGGCGGCGTGAACACTGAAGCTTTCTTT.

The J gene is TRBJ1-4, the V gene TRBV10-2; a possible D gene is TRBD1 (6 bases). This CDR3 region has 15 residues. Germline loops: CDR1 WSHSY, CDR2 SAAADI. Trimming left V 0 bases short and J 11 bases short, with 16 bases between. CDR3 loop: CASSESDSPFGKLFF. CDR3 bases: TGCGCCAGCAGTGAGTCGGACAGCCCCTTTGGGAAACTGTTTTTT.

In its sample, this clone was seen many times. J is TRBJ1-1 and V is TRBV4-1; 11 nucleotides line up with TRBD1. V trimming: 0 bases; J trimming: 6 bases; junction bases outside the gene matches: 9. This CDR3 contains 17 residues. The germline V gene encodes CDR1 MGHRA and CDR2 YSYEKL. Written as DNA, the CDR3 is TGCGCCAGCAGCCAAGAACAACGGACAGGGGGCGGCCCTGAAGCTTTCTTT. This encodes CASSQEQRTGGGPEAFF.